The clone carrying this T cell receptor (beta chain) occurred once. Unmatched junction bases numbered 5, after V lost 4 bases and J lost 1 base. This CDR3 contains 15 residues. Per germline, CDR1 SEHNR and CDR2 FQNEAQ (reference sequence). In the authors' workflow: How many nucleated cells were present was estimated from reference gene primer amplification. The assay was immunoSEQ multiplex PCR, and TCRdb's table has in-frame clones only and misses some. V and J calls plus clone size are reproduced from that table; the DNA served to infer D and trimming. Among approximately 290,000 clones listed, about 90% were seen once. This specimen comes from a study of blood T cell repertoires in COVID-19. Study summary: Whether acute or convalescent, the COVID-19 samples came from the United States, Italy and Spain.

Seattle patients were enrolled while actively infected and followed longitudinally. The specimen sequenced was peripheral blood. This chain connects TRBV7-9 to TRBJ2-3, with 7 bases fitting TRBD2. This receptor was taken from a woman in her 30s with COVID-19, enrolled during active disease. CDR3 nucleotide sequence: TGTGCCAGCAGCTACTGGGGGGGAGGCACAGATACGCAGTATTTT. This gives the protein CASSYWGGGTDTQYF.